This T cell receptor beta chain derives from a study of early T cells in non-severe SARS-CoV-2 infection. At the level of the study: Sequencing used unsorted whole-blood bulk RNA, so chains lack pairing. Study-level points and caveats: Matching against VDJdb likely underestimated virus-specific expansions, favoring anti-spike CD8.

cDNA molecules, individually, were tagged with unique molecular identifiers. MiXCR was run by TCRdb on the 5' RACE reads, yielding one entry per CDR3 protein. The table lists some 62,000 distinct CDR3 sequences, about 9.3% of them singletons. The CDR3 spans 14 residues. The V and J ends lost 6 bases and 6 bases, in that order; junction bases with no gene match: 3. There are many counts of this clonotype. Its cognate antigen is unknown. Material: whole blood. V gene TRBV12-3 or TRBV12-4 combines with J gene TRBJ1-6; 9 bases fit TRBD1. This TCR was sampled from an adult who was a healthcare worker with PCR-confirmed SARS-CoV-2 infection or an uninfected control (not recorded which). In DNA form, the CDR3 reads TGTGCCAGCAGGAAGGACAGGGGTAATTCACCCCTCCACTTT. As protein: CASRKDRGNSPLHF.